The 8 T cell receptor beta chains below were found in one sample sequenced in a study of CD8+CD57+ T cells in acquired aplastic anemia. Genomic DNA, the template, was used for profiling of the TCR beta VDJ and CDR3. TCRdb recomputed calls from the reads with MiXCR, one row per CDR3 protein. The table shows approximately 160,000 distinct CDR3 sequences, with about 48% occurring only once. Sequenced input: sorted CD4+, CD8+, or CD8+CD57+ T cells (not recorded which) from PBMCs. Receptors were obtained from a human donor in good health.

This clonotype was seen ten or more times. CDR3 region: CSVPLGGNTDTQYF. As DNA, the CDR3 is TGCAGCGTTCCTCTGGGCGGCAACACAGATACGCAGTATTTT. The chain couples TRBV29-1 to TRBJ2-3; D is ambiguous. Trimming took off 5 bases at V and 2 bases at J, with 14 bases between the two ends. The CDR3 length is 14 residues. From germline, CDR1 is SQVTM and CDR2 ANQGSEA.

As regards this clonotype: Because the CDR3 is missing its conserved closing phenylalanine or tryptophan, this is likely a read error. The CDR3 DNA is TGTGCCAGCAGCTTCCTCCTCGGAGGGGATGGCTACACCCTC. This translates into CASSFLLGGDGYTL. The J gene is TRBJ1-2, the V gene TRBV5-6, with D perhaps matching TRBD1 (5 bases). The V end lost 2 bases, the J end lost 6 bases, and 14 bases lay between the germline ends. The CDR3 is made up of 14 amino acids. Germline V gene lookup returns CDR1 SGHDT and CDR2 YYEEEE.

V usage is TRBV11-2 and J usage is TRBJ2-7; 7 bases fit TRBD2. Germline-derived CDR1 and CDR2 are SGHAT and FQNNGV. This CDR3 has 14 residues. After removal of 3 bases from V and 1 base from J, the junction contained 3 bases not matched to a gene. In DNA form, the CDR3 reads TGTGCCAGCAGCTTTGGGCGGGGGTCCTACGAGCAGTACTTC. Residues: CASSFGRGSYEQYF. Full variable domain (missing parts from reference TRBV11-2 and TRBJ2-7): EAGVAQSPRYKIIEKRQSVAFWCNPISGHATLYWYQQILGQGPKLLIQFQNNGVVDDSQLPKDRFSAERLKGVDSTLKIQPAKLEDSAVYLCASSFGRGSYEQYFGPGTRLTVT.

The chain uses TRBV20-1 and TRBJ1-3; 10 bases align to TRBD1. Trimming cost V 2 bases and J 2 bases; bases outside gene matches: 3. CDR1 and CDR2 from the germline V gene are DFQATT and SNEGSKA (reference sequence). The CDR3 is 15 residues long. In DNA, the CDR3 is TGCAGTGCTAGACCCGGGACAGGGGCTGGAAACACCATATATTTT. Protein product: CSARPGTGAGNTIYF.

The CDR3 DNA follows: TGTGCCAGTAGTATCGGGCGGGAGCGGGTAAGGAACATTCAGTACTTC. Encoded protein: CASSIGRERVRNIQYF. This sequence joins TRBV19 and TRBJ2-4, with 7 bases aligning to TRBD2. The CDR3 extends over 16 amino acids. V shed 3 bases and J 7 bases; nucleotides not matched to a gene: 12. Germline assignment: CDR1 LNHDA and CDR2 SQIVND (reference sequence).

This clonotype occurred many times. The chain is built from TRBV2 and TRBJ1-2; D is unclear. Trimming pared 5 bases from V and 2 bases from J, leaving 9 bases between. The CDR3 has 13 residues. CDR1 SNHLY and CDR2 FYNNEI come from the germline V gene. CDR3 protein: CASSPGLNYGYTF. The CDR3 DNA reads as TGTGCCAGCAGTCCCGGCCTCAACTATGGCTACACCTTC.

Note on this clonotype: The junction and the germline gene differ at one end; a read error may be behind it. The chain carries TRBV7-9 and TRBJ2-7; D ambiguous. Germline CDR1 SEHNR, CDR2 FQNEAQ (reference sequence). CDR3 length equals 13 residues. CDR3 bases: TGCGCCAGCAGCCAAAGCTTTCGATACGAGCAGTACTTC. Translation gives CASSQSFRYEQYF.

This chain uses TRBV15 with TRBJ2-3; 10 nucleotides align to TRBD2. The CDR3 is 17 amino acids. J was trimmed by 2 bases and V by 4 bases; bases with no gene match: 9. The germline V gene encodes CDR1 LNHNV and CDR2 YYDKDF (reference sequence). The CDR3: CATSTQRTSGVTDTQYF. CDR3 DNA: TGTGCCACCAGCACCCAACGAACTAGCGGGGTCACAGATACGCAGTATTTT.